This T cell receptor beta chain was captured in a study of chemoradiotherapy in HPV16-positive cancers. In the study overall: A couple of HPV16-positive patients' cells yielded candidate HPV-specific clones and common motifs. Findings of the study overall: Non-HPV-specific T cells did not expand in tumors during treatment, whereas candidate HPV-specific clones and E7-related motifs did. For HPV16-positive patients, expanding HPV-responsive T cells associated with longer recurrence-free survival.

TCRdb keeps only in-frame clones here, not all; method: immunoSEQ multiplex PCR. The sample records thousands of clones, approximately 91% being singletons. There are 12 residues in the CDR3. Between the trimmed V and J ends, which lost 5 bases and 5 bases, there was a span of 7 bases. In germline, CDR1 is SGHNT, CDR2 YYREEE (reference sequence). In regard to this clone: Its specificity is not known.

The chain joins TRBV5-4 to TRBJ1-4; the D is unclear. This sample comprised blood, obtained from a patient who underwent chemoradiotherapy. This TCR was sampled from a human donor with HPV-associated anogenital cancer. DNA for the CDR3: TGTGCCAGCAGTCACAAGAATGAAAAACTGTTTTTT. As protein: CASSHKNEKLFF.